The sample holds a few counts of the clone carrying this TCR beta chain. Researchers took RNA transcripts and amplified the TCR beta CDR3 regions from them. Researchers ran a first-round RT-PCR on the TCR CDR3 using the HTBI primer set. In TCRdb, the multiplex PCR reads were re-called with MiXCR into one record per CDR3 protein. The sample holds 690,000 or so distinct CDR3 sequences, about 17% seen once. The data originate from a study of T cells in Graves' hyperthyroidism and ophthalmopathy. The CDR3 spans 15 residues. Per the germline V gene, CDR1 is MDHEN and CDR2 is SYDVKM. The V end was cut by 4 bases, the J end by 3 bases, with 12 bases between.

The source is a woman aged 50 to 60 with Graves' hyperthyroidism that later progressed to Graves' ophthalmopathy. The sample comprised blood. This rearrangement joins TRBV28 to TRBJ2-2, with D possibly matching TRBD1 (5 bases). For the CDR3, the DNA is TGTGCCAGCAGTTCAACCAGGACACACACCGGGGAGCTGTTTTTT. Its translation is CASSSTRTHTGELFF.